These 30 T cell receptor beta chains were sequenced from one sample in a study of CD8 T cells in ankylosing spondylitis. One entry per CDR3 protein, called by TCRdb with MiXCR from the 5' RACE reads. The table lists 190,000 or so distinct CDR3 sequences, 9.5% to 15% of them singletons. Source material: blood, either unsorted or a sorted T cell fraction (not recorded which). The receptors stem from a male donor with ankylosing spondylitis or in good health (not recorded which).

This clonotype was seen a single time. The genes are TRBV3-1 and TRBJ2-3, with D perhaps matching TRBD1 (5 bases). CDR3 length: 15 amino acids. V was trimmed by 2 bases and J by 2 bases, leaving 11 bases between them. Per the germline V gene, CDR1 is LGHDT and CDR2 is YNNKEL (reference sequence). The CDR3 loop is CASSQQGYPTDTQYF. The CDR3 DNA reads as TGTGCCAGCAGCCAACAGGGTTACCCCACAGATACGCAGTATTTT.

The table lists this clonotype with many counts. V is TRBV11-2 and J is TRBJ1-2; the D gene is possibly TRBD1 (6 bases). The length of the CDR3 is 14 residues. Germline values: CDR1 SGHAT, CDR2 FQNNGV. V lost 5 bases to trimming and J lost 4 bases, with 14 bases between them. The chain's CDR3 is CASSPFRGAYGYTF. As DNA, the CDR3 is TGTGCCAGCAGCCCCTTCCGGGGGGCCTATGGCTACACCTTC.

This clonotype has only a few counts. The chain recombines TRBV2 with TRBJ2-7; TRBD2 aligns across 9 bases. There are 17 residues in the CDR3. Germline V CDR1 and CDR2: SNHLY, FYNNEI. V shed 4 bases and J 0 bases; nucleotides not matched to a gene: 10. The CDR3 here is CASSVTKGTSLSYEQYF. The CDR3 DNA reads as TGTGCCAGCAGTGTTACAAAGGGGACTAGCCTCTCCTACGAGCAGTACTTC.

The V and J genes are TRBV6-2 or TRBV6-3 and TRBJ2-1, with 10 bases identical to TRBD2. The CDR3 is 13 amino acids. Unmatched junction bases numbered 1, after V lost 6 bases and J lost 5 bases. The germline V gene encodes CDR1 MNHEY and CDR2 SVGEGT. This CDR3 reads CASRAGGDNEQFF. Here the CDR3 DNA reads TGTGCCAGCAGAGCGGGAGGGGACAATGAGCAGTTCTTC.

This clonotype was counted a few times. V and J are TRBV5-1 and TRBJ1-2; the match to TRBD1 covers 9 bases. The CDR3 runs 15 residues. Germline V gene data show CDR1 as SGHRS and CDR2 as YFSETQ. The ends lost 3 bases at V and 1 base at J; junction bases unmatched: 4. The CDR3 is CASSSGTGINYGYTF. The CDR3, as DNA: TGCGCCAGCAGCTCCGGGACAGGGATTAACTATGGCTACACCTTC.

A few counts support this clonotype. The chain is built from TRBV4-1 and TRBJ1-1; a weak D match, TRBD1 (5 bases). CDR3 length: 15 residues. The V gene's germline CDR1 is MGHRA and CDR2 YSYEKL. V was pared by 1 base and J by 4 bases, with 13 bases between. CDR3 coding DNA: TGCGCCAGCAGCCAAGGAGAGGTTACAGGCACTGAAGCTTTCTTT. It yields the protein CASSQGEVTGTEAFF.

V is TRBV4-1 and J is TRBJ2-7, with D maybe TRBD2 (6 bases). The CDR3 contains 13 residues. The V and J ends lost 2 bases and 5 bases respectively, with 10 bases between them. Germline V gene data show CDR1 as MGHRA and CDR2 as YSYEKL. In DNA, the CDR3 is TGCGCCAGCAGCCAACGCGGAGGGGACGAGCAGTACTTC. Its translation is CASSQRGGDEQYF.

This clonotype came up a few times. V is TRBV5-1 and J is TRBJ2-7; D unresolved. Per germline, CDR1 SGHRS and CDR2 YFSETQ. The V and J ends lost 4 bases and 6 bases respectively, with 17 bases between them. CDR3 length: 14 amino acids. The DNA of the CDR3 is TGCGCCAGCAGCCAAAACCTGGGAAGCCCCGAGCAGTACTTC. Its translation is CASSQNLGSPEQYF.

This clonotype came up a few times. V and J are TRBV3-1 and TRBJ2-5; 8 positions agree with TRBD2. The CDR3 sequence is 19 residues long. CDR1 LGHDT and CDR2 YNNKEL come from the germline V gene (reference sequence). V lost 2 bases and J lost 1; bases outside the gene matches: 15. The DNA of the CDR3 is TGTGCCAGCAGCCAACCGTTCCCCGGAGTAGCGGGGTTCCAAGAGACCCAGTACTTC. This translates into CASSQPFPGVAGFQETQYF.

This clonotype was counted a few times. The rearrangement joins TRBV13 to TRBJ2-7; 11 bases agree with TRBD2. V dropped 5 bases and J dropped 3; count of bases not matched to a gene: 3. This CDR3 comprises 14 residues. Germline V gene sequence: CDR1 PRHDT, CDR2 FYEKMQ (reference sequence). The CDR3 region is CASSPTSGVYEQYF. The CDR3 DNA reads as TGTGCCAGCAGCCCGACTAGCGGGGTCTACGAGCAGTACTTC.

The chain combines TRBV30 with TRBJ2-6; 11 bases map to TRBD2. Germline V gives CDR1 GTSNPN, CDR2 SVGIG (reference sequence). CDR3 length: 18 residues. With V trimmed by 4 bases and J by 0 bases, 8 bases remained unmatched. The CDR3 nucleotides read TGTGCCTGGAATGGACTAGCGGGCCCATACTCTGGGGCCAACGTCCTGACTTTC. Translating it yields CAWNGLAGPYSGANVLTF.

The chain's CDR3 is CASSSLGGSNQPQHF. As DNA, the CDR3 is TGTGCCAGCAGCTCCCTAGGGGGTAGCAATCAGCCCCAGCATTTT. This chain connects TRBV7-2 to TRBJ1-5; weak D call: TRBD1 (6 bases). This CDR3 is 15 amino acids long. Germline assignment: CDR1 SGHTA and CDR2 FQGNSA. V was shortened by 4 bases and J by 0 bases, with 10 bases between the two germline ends.

V gene TRBV7-8 combines with J gene TRBJ1-1; weak D call: TRBD1 (5 bases). V was shortened by 1 base and J by 3 bases, with 9 bases between the two germline ends. There are 14 residues in the CDR3. CDR1 and CDR2 from the germline V gene are SGHVS and FQNEAQ. Here the CDR3 reads CASSLEWGDTEAFF. CDR3 DNA sequence: TGTGCCAGCAGCTTAGAATGGGGGGACACTGAAGCTTTCTTT.

This clonotype was seen more than once but under ten times. V and J are TRBV20-1 and TRBJ2-1; D perhaps matches TRBD1 (5 bases). Between the trimmed V and J ends, which lost 3 bases and 10 bases, there was a span of 7 bases. Germline CDR1 DFQATT, CDR2 SNEGSKA (reference sequence). The CDR3 has 10 residues. The CDR3 here is CSASRQEQFF. As DNA, the CDR3 is TGCAGTGCTAGTAGACAGGAGCAGTTCTTC.

This clonotype was picked up a small number of times. V usage is TRBV19 and J usage is TRBJ2-7; 7 bases match TRBD1. Germline loops: CDR1 LNHDA, CDR2 SQIVND (reference sequence). After removal of 3 bases from V and 2 bases from J, the junction contained 4 bases not matched to a gene. The CDR3 covers 14 residues. In nucleotides, the CDR3 is TGTGCCAGTAGTATGCTTGACAGGGCCTACGAGCAGTACTTC. The encoded protein is CASSMLDRAYEQYF. The complete variable domain, with remaining parts taken from reference TRBV19 and TRBJ2-7, reads DGGITQSPKYLFRKEGQNVTLSCEQNLNHDAMYWYRQDPGQGLRLIYYSQIVNDFQKGDIAEGYSVSREKKESFPLTVTSAQKNPTAFYLCASSMLDRAYEQYFGPGTRLTVT.

This clonotype has at least ten counts. The chain recombines TRBV13 with TRBJ2-1; 8 bases are shared with TRBD1. V shed 5 bases, J shed 7 bases, and the junction held 4 bases outside the gene matches. Looked up from germline, CDR1 is PRHDT and CDR2 is FYEKMQ (reference sequence). This CDR3 spans 13 amino acids. The CDR3 DNA reads TGTGCCAGCAGCCCTGGACAGGGAAATGAGCAGTTCTTC. Translated: CASSPGQGNEQFF.

This clonotype was seen only a few times. This chain joins TRBV5-1 and TRBJ1-1; D gene uncertain. The V gene's germline CDR1 is SGHRS and CDR2 YFSETQ. The germline V and J ends were trimmed by 3 bases and 12 bases, with 12 bases remaining between them. The CDR3 has 11 amino acids. The CDR3 is CASSWLDQTFF. The CDR3 bases are TGCGCCAGCAGCTGGTTAGACCAAACTTTCTTT.

The V gene is TRBV5-1, the J gene TRBJ2-1, with 7 bases matching TRBD1. The CDR3 covers 12 residues. Germline loops: CDR1 SGHRS, CDR2 YFSETQ. The V segment lost 4 bases and the J segment 8 bases; nucleotides outside the gene matches: 3. The CDR3 bases are TGCGCCAGCAGCCCCGGACAGGATGAGCAGTTCTTC. Encoded protein: CASSPGQDEQFF.

The CDR3 DNA follows: TGCGCCAGCAGTGATCCGACGGGAGGCCCGGCAGATACGCAGTATTTT. Translated, it gives CASSDPTGGPADTQYF. The chain couples TRBV10-2 to TRBJ2-3; 7 bases are shared with TRBD2. The CDR3 runs 16 residues. Germline V CDR1 and CDR2: WSHSY, SAAADI. Trimming at V came to 3 bases and at J to 4 bases, leaving 10 bases not matched to a gene.

In this sample, this clonotype turned up a few times. CDR3: CATFLTNTGELFF. The DNA for the CDR3 is TGTGCCACATTCCTAACGAACACCGGGGAGCTGTTTTTT. V is TRBV6-1 and J is TRBJ2-2; no clear D. This CDR3 contains 13 residues. Trimming removed 10 bases at V and 0 bases at J, with 9 bases between. The germline CDR1 and CDR2 sequences are MNHNS and SASEGT.

This clonotype was observed many times. This chain links TRBV9 with TRBJ2-1; D unresolved. In germline, CDR1 is SGDLS, CDR2 YYNGEE. The CDR3 length is 12 residues. Trimming pared 0 bases from V and 6 bases from J, leaving 4 bases between. CDR3 in amino acids: CASSVAGNEQFF. Here the CDR3 DNA reads TGTGCCAGCAGCGTAGCCGGCAATGAGCAGTTCTTC.

The chain is built from TRBV4-1 and TRBJ2-7, with a weak D call TRBD1 (5 bases). The CDR3 loop spans 15 amino acids. Germline CDR1 reads MGHRA; CDR2 reads YSYEKL. Between the trimmed V and J ends, which lost 0 bases and 2 bases, there was a span of 11 bases. CDR3 sequence reads: CASSQDTGTAYEQYF. The CDR3 DNA reads TGCGCCAGCAGCCAAGATACAGGCACGGCCTACGAGCAGTACTTC.

For the CDR3, the DNA is TGTGCCAGCAGCTTAGGGGGGCACACTGAAGCTTTCTTT. This gives the protein CASSLGGHTEAFF. The chain is built from TRBV7-2 and TRBJ1-1; perhaps TRBD1 as D (6 bases). This CDR3 spans 13 amino acids. Trimming removed 1 base at V and 3 bases at J, with 6 bases between. Germline V gives CDR1 SGHTA, CDR2 FQGNSA.

The chain employs TRBV11-2 and TRBJ2-7; D possibly matches TRBD1 or TRBD2 (5 bases each). V was pared by 4 bases and J by 0 bases, with 13 bases between. The V gene's germline CDR1 is SGHAT and CDR2 FQNNGV. This CDR3 has 15 amino acids. DNA of the CDR3: TGTGCCAGCAGCTCCCCAGGGAGCCTCTCCTACGAGCAGTACTTC. Encoded protein: CASSSPGSLSYEQYF.

The chain is built from TRBV11-2 and TRBJ2-5, with 10 bases identical to TRBD2. V gave up 1 base and J gave up 0 bases; unmatched junction bases: 8. Germline values: CDR1 SGHAT, CDR2 FQNNGV. The CDR3 runs 18 residues. The CDR3 sequence: CASSLVLAGALYQETQYF. CDR3 sequence (DNA): TGTGCCAGCAGCTTAGTCCTAGCGGGGGCCCTGTACCAAGAGACCCAGTACTTC. Variable domain in full (rest from reference TRBV11-2 and TRBJ2-5): EAGVAQSPRYKIIEKRQSVAFWCNPISGHATLYWYQQILGQGPKLLIQFQNNGVVDDSQLPKDRFSAERLKGVDSTLKIQPAKLEDSAVYLCASSLVLAGALYQETQYFGPGTRLLVL.

This clonotype was found many times. J is TRBJ2-1 and V is TRBV12-3 or TRBV12-4; TRBD2 aligns across 11 bases. The CDR3 is made up of 14 amino acids. The V segment lost 6 bases and the J segment 8 bases; nucleotides outside the gene matches: 6. The CDR3 spells CASSLAGGGYEQFF. CDR3 bases: TGTGCCAGCAGCCTAGCGGGGGGCGGGTATGAGCAGTTCTTC.

This chain connects TRBV12-3 or TRBV12-4 to TRBJ2-7; 7 bases match TRBD2. The V and J ends lost 3 bases and 2 bases, in that order; junction bases with no gene match: 1. The CDR3 has 13 residues. This CDR3 is CASSFGTTYEQYF. CDR3 nucleotides: TGTGCCAGCAGTTTTGGGACTACCTACGAGCAGTACTTC.

V is TRBV27 and J is TRBJ2-7; either TRBD1 or TRBD2 may fit D (5 bases each). Germline CDR1 is MNHEY and CDR2 is SMNVEV (reference sequence). Trimming took off 0 bases at V and 0 bases at J, with 12 bases between the two ends. CDR3 length: 16 residues. DNA of the CDR3: TGTGCCAGCAGTTTATCGGGGGAAAAGGCCTCCTACGAGCAGTACTTC. Its protein is CASSLSGEKASYEQYF.

V gene TRBV4-1 combines with J gene TRBJ2-7; D is ambiguous. CDR1 MGHRA and CDR2 YSYEKL come from the germline V gene. Trimming cost V 2 bases and J 3 bases, with 8 bases left between them. The CDR3 is 13 amino acids. Here the CDR3 DNA reads TGCGCCAGCAGCCAATTCGCCAACTACGAGCAGTACTTC. This sequence encodes CASSQFANYEQYF.

The chain carries TRBV4-1 and TRBJ2-1; 7 nucleotides align to TRBD2. The CDR3 runs 16 residues. J lost 4 bases, V lost 0 bases, and 6 bases had no gene match. Germline CDR1 and CDR2: MGHRA and YSYEKL. Written as DNA, the CDR3 is TGCGCCAGCAGCCAAGATAAGGGACTACTTTACAATGAGCAGTTCTTC. Its translation is CASSQDKGLLYNEQFF.